The 32 T cell receptor beta chains reported below all come from one sample, sequenced in a study of blood T cell repertoires in COVID-19. TCRdb keeps only in-frame clones here, not all; method: immunoSEQ multiplex PCR. Of about 280,000 clones in the sample, about four fifths were seen once. The specimen was peripheral blood. The receptor set was obtained from a woman aged 50 to 60 who had recovered from COVID-19.

The chain couples TRBV4-3 to TRBJ1-2; the D gene is possibly TRBD1 (5 bases). From germline, CDR1 is LGHNA and CDR2 YSLEER. Trimming left V 0 bases short and J 4 bases short, with 21 bases between. The CDR3 covers 18 residues. The CDR3 nucleotides are TGCGCCAGCAGCCAAGATGGGGCAGGGACTCTTGGGGGCTATGGCTACACCTTC. Protein product: CASSQDGAGTLGGYGYTF.

J is TRBJ1-6 and V is TRBV24-1; no firm D call. CDR1 and CDR2 from the germline V gene are KGHDR and SFDVKD. The CDR3 is 13 amino acids. Trimming left V 9 bases short and J 5 bases short, with 10 bases between. The CDR3, as DNA: TGTGCCACCCGTGCCGCGGATAATTCACCCCTCCACTTT. It yields the protein CATRAADNSPLHF.

The rearrangement uses TRBV5-5 and TRBJ1-2; 8 bases are a match to TRBD1. The CDR3 is 15 residues long. CDR1 and CDR2 from the germline V gene are SGHKS and YYEKEE (reference sequence). Trimming at V came to 4 bases and at J to 2 bases, leaving 7 bases not matched to a gene. The chain's CDR3 is CASSGSGTGNYGYTF. The CDR3 coding sequence is TGTGCCAGCAGCGGATCCGGGACAGGAAACTATGGCTACACCTTC.

This clone was found once. This rearrangement joins TRBV24-1 to TRBJ2-2, with D maybe TRBD1 (6 bases). Per germline, CDR1 KGHDR and CDR2 SFDVKD. The V end lost 5 bases, the J end lost 3 bases, and 9 bases lay between the germline ends. The CDR3 extends over 14 amino acids. This CDR3 is CATSGSGDTGELFF. The CDR3 DNA reads TGTGCCACCAGTGGATCAGGGGACACCGGGGAGCTGTTTTTT.

V and J are TRBV10-3 and TRBJ1-2; maybe TRBD1 (6 bases). The V end lost 4 bases, the J end lost 5 bases, and 11 bases lay between the germline ends. The CDR3 spans 13 residues. Per germline, CDR1 ENHRY and CDR2 SYGVKD. The chain's CDR3 is CAISALGQYGYTF. In nucleotides, the CDR3 is TGTGCCATCAGTGCCCTGGGACAATATGGCTACACCTTC.

The chain has TRBV18 and TRBJ1-1; 7 nucleotides match TRBD1. Per the germline V gene, CDR1 is KGHSH and CDR2 is LQKENI. The ends lost 4 bases at V and 7 bases at J; junction bases unmatched: 6. The CDR3 is 13 amino acids. CDR3 amino acids: CASSREQGLEAFF. The CDR3 region has the DNA TGTGCCAGCTCACGGGAACAGGGGCTTGAAGCTTTCTTT.

The V call is TRBV28, the J call TRBJ2-3, with D tentatively TRBD1 (6 bases). The CDR3 is made up of 15 amino acids. Germline assignment: CDR1 MDHEN and CDR2 SYDVKM. V was shortened by 6 bases and J by 4 bases, with 17 bases between the two germline ends. The CDR3 spells CASSTTSKGADTQYF. The CDR3 DNA reads as TGTGCCAGCAGCACCACATCCAAGGGGGCAGATACGCAGTATTTT.

This chain uses TRBV28 with TRBJ2-3, with TRBD2 matching 9 bases. The CDR3 has 16 residues. Trimming at V came to 4 bases and at J to 0 bases, leaving 5 bases not matched to a gene. Per germline, CDR1 MDHEN and CDR2 SYDVKM. The CDR3 protein is CASSSRLAESTDTQYF. CDR3 bases: TGTGCCAGCAGTTCACGACTAGCGGAGAGCACAGATACGCAGTATTTT.

The V call is TRBV7-2, the J call TRBJ1-4, with a possible D match to TRBD1 (6 bases). In germline, CDR1 is SGHTA, CDR2 FQGNSA. V lost 5 bases and J 7 bases, leaving 17 bases between the germline ends. This CDR3 region has 15 residues. The CDR3 DNA follows: TGTGCCAGCAGCCCCGGGAACAGGGTGGGTGAAAAACTGTTTTTT. Its protein product is CASSPGNRVGEKLFF.

This clone was observed once. DNA of the CDR3: TGCGCCAGCAGCCAACCCATTACTTCACAGGGTTCGAACTATGGCTACACCTTC. It is translated as CASSQPITSQGSNYGYTF. The chain employs TRBV4-1 and TRBJ1-2; weak D call: TRBD1 (6 bases). The ends were cut back, 2 bases at V and 2 bases at J, with 21 bases in the middle. Germline V lookup: CDR1 MGHRA, CDR2 YSYEKL. The CDR3 covers 18 residues.

About this clone: The sample has other DNA sequences that encode this CDR3 too. The chain carries TRBV28 and TRBJ1-2, with a tentative D call TRBD1 (5 bases). Trimming left V 4 bases short and J 2 bases short, with 5 bases between. The CDR3 consists of 12 residues. The germline V gene has CDR1 MDHEN and CDR2 SYDVKM. This CDR3 reads CASSSGNYGYTF. The CDR3 region has the DNA TGTGCCAGCAGTTCAGGGAACTATGGCTACACCTTC.

This chain links TRBV5-4 with TRBJ2-1, with D tentatively TRBD1 (6 bases). CDR1 is SGHNT, CDR2 YYREEE, per germline (reference sequence). The CDR3 is 16 residues long. V was shortened by 4 bases and J by 1 base, with 15 bases between the two germline ends. Here the CDR3 DNA reads TGTGCCAGCAGCCATGGGGGCAAGGGTTCCTACAATGAGCAGTTCTTC. Its protein is CASSHGGKGSYNEQFF.

This rearrangement joins TRBV28 to TRBJ1-1; 10 nucleotides align to TRBD1. The CDR3 length is 15 residues. Germline loops: CDR1 MDHEN, CDR2 SYDVKM. V gave up 10 bases and J gave up 11 bases; unmatched junction bases: 19. The CDR3 here is CATISRDRGTGGAFF. The CDR3 DNA follows: TGTGCCACCATATCTAGGGACAGGGGAACGGGGGGGGCTTTCTTT.

This chain joins TRBV6-1 and TRBJ2-3; D is ambiguous. The germline CDR1 and CDR2 sequences are MNHNS and SASEGT. Trimming shortened V by 0 bases and J by 3 bases, and 10 bases separated the two germline ends. The CDR3 is 15 amino acids. CDR3 residues: CASSEAPRLTDTQYF. For the CDR3, the DNA is TGTGCCAGCAGTGAAGCCCCTAGACTGACAGATACGCAGTATTTT.

The chain links TRBV6-2 or TRBV6-3 to TRBJ1-2, with D tentatively TRBD1 (6 bases). The CDR3 sequence is 14 residues long. The ends were cut back, 2 bases at V and 4 bases at J, with 11 bases in the middle. Germline loops: CDR1 MNHEY, CDR2 SVGEGT. CDR3 nucleotide sequence: TGTGCCAGCAGTTACGATACAGGGATCTATGGCTACACCTTC. Translating it yields CASSYDTGIYGYTF.

The chain is built from TRBV4-1 and TRBJ2-2; TRBD2 matches at 9 bases. CDR1 is MGHRA and CDR2 is YSYEKL in the germline V gene. The CDR3 runs to 18 residues. The V gene end was trimmed by 4 bases and the J gene end by 6 bases; junction bases not matched to a gene: 15. DNA for the CDR3: TGCGCCAGCAGCCGCCCGTTTGCTGGGCGGGGGGGCTCCGGGGAGCTGTTTTTT. Residues: CASSRPFAGRGGSGELFF.

This clone has just one count. The chain joins TRBV27 to TRBJ1-1; TRBD1 agrees at 11 bases. After removal of 4 bases from V and 11 bases from J, the junction contained 6 bases not matched to a gene. CDR3 length: 13 residues. Germline-derived CDR1 and CDR2 are MNHEY and SMNVEV (reference sequence). Here the CDR3 reads CASSSERDRGAFF. The CDR3, as DNA: TGTGCCAGCAGTTCGGAGAGGGACAGGGGGGCTTTCTTT.

The rearrangement joins TRBV30 to TRBJ1-2, with 11 bases identical to TRBD1. The CDR3 is 15 amino acids. Losses at the gene ends were 2 bases for V and 4 bases for J; bases not matched to a gene: 6. Germline V gives CDR1 GTSNPN, CDR2 SVGIG (reference sequence). CDR3 bases: TGTGCCTGGAGTTCCGGACAGGGGGCTGCCTATGGCTACACCTTC. It is translated as CAWSSGQGAAYGYTF.

This chain links TRBV7-9 with TRBJ1-6, with D unclear. Per germline, CDR1 SEHNR and CDR2 FQNEAQ (reference sequence). V lost 4 bases and J 2 bases, leaving 6 bases between the germline ends. The CDR3 contains 14 residues. CDR3 in amino acids: CASSSGTYNSPLHF. The CDR3 DNA reads TGTGCCAGCAGCTCCGGGACCTATAATTCACCCCTCCACTTT.

The gene calls are TRBV28 and TRBJ1-2, with D perhaps matching TRBD1 (6 bases). Germline V gene lookup returns CDR1 MDHEN and CDR2 SYDVKM. Trimming removed 8 bases at V and 5 bases at J, with 21 bases between. CDR3 length: 15 residues. The CDR3 loop is CASGGQTAASYGYTF. Written as DNA, the CDR3 is TGTGCCAGCGGAGGACAGACAGCCGCTTCTTATGGCTACACCTTC.

This chain connects TRBV6-5 to TRBJ2-2, with D perhaps TRBD1 (6 bases). V was pared by 6 bases and J by 4 bases, with 15 bases between. Germline V CDR1 and CDR2: MNHEY, SVGAGI. This CDR3 has 15 residues. CDR3 loop: CASRAPRGPTGELFF. The CDR3 nucleotides read TGTGCCAGCAGAGCTCCCAGGGGCCCCACCGGGGAGCTGTTTTTT.

V usage is TRBV11-2 and J usage is TRBJ2-3; TRBD2 matches 15 bases. Trimming at V came to 1 base and at J to 5 bases, leaving 7 bases not matched to a gene. The CDR3 spans 18 residues. Germline V CDR1 and CDR2: SGHAT, FQNNGV. The CDR3 loop reads CASSLGGTSGGPGDTQYF. The CDR3 DNA is TGTGCCAGCAGCTTAGGCGGGACTAGCGGGGGGCCCGGAGATACGCAGTATTTT.

V usage is TRBV18 and J usage is TRBJ1-2, with D tentatively TRBD1 (6 bases). Germline V CDR1 and CDR2: KGHSH, LQKENI. The length of the CDR3 is 13 residues. V gave up 4 bases and J gave up 1 base, with 7 bases separating them. The CDR3 region is CASSLDSNYGYTF. Written as DNA, the CDR3 is TGTGCCAGCTCACTGGACAGTAACTATGGCTACACCTTC.

The chain joins TRBV6-2 or TRBV6-3 to TRBJ1-5, with D possibly TRBD1 on 5 matching bases. CDR3 length: 14 amino acids. V lost 0 bases, J lost 6 bases, and 9 bases lay in between. Germline CDR1 and CDR2: MNHEY and SVGEGT. CDR3 DNA: TGTGCCAGCAGTTACTCGAACAGGCGTCAGCCCCAGCATTTT. Its protein product is CASSYSNRRQPQHF.

The chain couples TRBV6-5 to TRBJ2-7; D may be TRBD1 (5 bases). V was clipped by 2 bases and J by 8 bases, with 16 bases between them. The CDR3 length is 14 residues. Germline V lookup: CDR1 MNHEY, CDR2 SVGAGI. CDR3: CASSYGAPTGQQYF. The CDR3 bases are TGTGCCAGCAGTTACGGGGCACCGACTGGGCAGCAGTACTTC.

Details on this clone: The junction and the germline gene differ at one end; a read error may be behind it. The chain uses TRBV6-2 or TRBV6-3 and TRBJ2-3, with 9 nucleotides matching TRBD2. The CDR3 length is 16 residues. Germline V CDR1 and CDR2: MNHEY, SVGEGT. The CDR3 reads CASSFNTGTSIDTQYF. Here the CDR3 DNA reads TGTGCCAGCAGTTTCAATACCGGGACTAGCATAGATACGCAGTATTTT.

The chain joins TRBV19 to TRBJ1-1, with TRBD1 identical over 7 bases. CDR3 length equals 15 residues. V lost 6 bases and J lost 1; bases outside the gene matches: 8. Germline V gene lookup returns CDR1 LNHDA and CDR2 SQIVND (reference sequence). CDR3 sequence reads: CASRRQGRGNTEAFF. CDR3 coding DNA: TGTGCCAGTAGAAGACAGGGTCGGGGGAACACTGAAGCTTTCTTT.

The J gene is TRBJ1-3, the V gene TRBV18; D is unclear. V lost 5 bases to trimming and J lost 4 bases, with 15 bases between them. The CDR3 length is 15 residues. The germline CDR1 and CDR2 sequences are KGHSH and LQKENI. CDR3 nucleotide sequence: TGTGCCAGCTCATCATCTAGGATTCCCGGAAACACCATATATTTT. Its translation is CASSSSRIPGNTIYF.

The rearrangement uses TRBV3-1 (or the pseudogene TRBV3-2) and TRBJ2-3; 12 positions match TRBD2. Trimming at V came to 5 bases and at J to 7 bases, leaving 10 bases not matched to a gene. From germline, CDR1 is LGHDT and CDR2 YNNKEL (reference sequence). This CDR3 has 16 amino acids. The CDR3 spells CASSLRLAGEENTQYF. DNA of the CDR3: TGTGCCAGCAGCTTGCGACTAGCGGGAGAGGAGAATACGCAGTATTTT.

This rearrangement joins TRBV5-6 to TRBJ2-2, with D maybe TRBD2 (5 bases). Trimming shortened V by 2 bases and J by 3 bases, and 8 bases separated the two germline ends. This CDR3 comprises 14 residues. Germline loops: CDR1 SGHDT, CDR2 YYEEEE. The CDR3 sequence: CASSFGGYTGELFF. The CDR3 region has the DNA TGTGCCAGCAGCTTTGGCGGGTACACCGGGGAGCTGTTTTTT.

The chain recombines TRBV7-2 with TRBJ1-6; D gene ambiguous. V was cut by 3 bases and J by 5 bases, with 2 bases left in between. This CDR3 has 12 residues. Germline CDR1 SGHTA, CDR2 FQGNSA. CDR3 amino acids: CASSFNNSPLHF. DNA of the CDR3: TGTGCCAGCAGCTTTAATAATTCACCCCTCCACTTT. The full variable domain, completed using reference TRBV7-2 and TRBJ1-6, is GAGVSQSPSNKVTEKGKDVELRCDPISGHTALYWYRQSLGQGLEFLIYFQGNSAPDKSGLPSDRFSAERTGGSVSTLTIQRTQQEDSAVYLCASSFNNSPLHFGNGTRLTVT.

The chain joins TRBV27 to TRBJ2-2; D is ambiguous. Germline CDR1 and CDR2: MNHEY and SMNVEV (reference sequence). This CDR3 contains 13 residues. The V end was cut by 1 base, the J end by 4 bases, with 4 bases between. CDR3 sequence reads: CASSLFVTGELFF. DNA of the CDR3: TGTGCCAGCAGTTTATTCGTCACCGGGGAGCTGTTTTTT.